Below, 30 T cell receptor beta chains from the same sample are listed, as sequenced in a study of glioma-infiltrating T cells after dendritic cell vaccination. Profiling relied on immunoSEQ multiplex PCR, and the TCRdb table lists in-frame clones only, not all of them. The sample holds approximately 92,000 clones; roughly 80% are singletons and the top ten take roughly 5.5%. Sample time point: after dendritic cell vaccination, including at tumor progression/relapse. The sample here was blood, taken after dendritic cell vaccination. These receptors were taken from a human donor with glioblastoma.

The chain recombines TRBV7-2 with TRBJ2-7; 11 bases match TRBD2. The CDR3 is 17 residues long. The germline V gene encodes CDR1 SGHTA and CDR2 FQGNSA. With 5 bases clipped from V and 0 bases from J, the junction kept 9 bases outside the gene matches. CDR3 nucleotide sequence: TGTGCCAGCAGCCCCCAGTCGCTAGCGGGAGGCTCCTACGAGCAGTACTTC. The encoded protein is CASSPQSLAGGSYEQYF.

V gene TRBV5-1 combines with J gene TRBJ2-7; 7 bases agree with TRBD1. With V trimmed by 6 bases and J by 3 bases, 6 bases remained unmatched. From germline, CDR1 is SGHRS and CDR2 YFSETQ. This CDR3 has 13 amino acids. The CDR3 DNA follows: TGCGCCAGCACCCTGGGACAGAACTACGAGCAGTACTTC. Its translation: CASTLGQNYEQYF.

This clone was seen a few times. DNA of the CDR3: TGTGCCAGCAGTGAAATCCTCCTCTTGACAGGGAGTAATGAAAAACTGTTTTTT. Protein product: CASSEILLLTGSNEKLFF. The rearrangement links TRBV2 to TRBJ1-4, with 7 bases that match TRBD1. Germline V gene data show CDR1 as SNHLY and CDR2 as FYNNEI. The CDR3 contains 18 residues. The ends lost 2 bases at V and 4 bases at J; junction bases unmatched: 13.

There are a few counts of this clone. The J gene is TRBJ2-7, the V gene TRBV19; TRBD2 aligns across 7 bases. J was trimmed by 6 bases and V by 5 bases; bases with no gene match: 13. Germline V gives CDR1 LNHDA, CDR2 SQIVND (reference sequence). CDR3 length: 15 residues. For the CDR3, the DNA is TGTGCCAGTAGTTGGGGGGAGGGCCTGCCAGTCGAGCAGTACTTC. Its translation is CASSWGEGLPVEQYF.

This chain connects TRBV28 to TRBJ2-5; D is unresolved. Germline V CDR1 and CDR2: MDHEN, SYDVKM. This CDR3 has 11 residues. V lost 6 bases to trimming and J lost 1 base, with 3 bases between them. The CDR3 here is CASSVQETQYF. The CDR3 DNA reads as TGTGCCAGCAGCGTCCAAGAGACCCAGTACTTC.

The chain employs TRBV10-3 and TRBJ2-7, with D hard to call. V was shortened by 2 bases and J by 3 bases, with 5 bases between the two germline ends. The germline V gene has CDR1 ENHRY and CDR2 SYGVKD. The CDR3 spans 12 residues. This chain's CDR3 is CAISENGYEQYF. CDR3 sequence (DNA): TGTGCCATCAGTGAGAACGGCTACGAGCAGTACTTC.

The J gene is TRBJ1-1, the V gene TRBV2, with a possible D match to TRBD1 (6 bases). The CDR3 is made up of 16 amino acids. Trimming removed 6 bases at V and 1 base at J, with 18 bases between. Germline values: CDR1 SNHLY, CDR2 FYNNEI. DNA for the CDR3: TGTGCCAGCAGATTTCGGACAGCTTCAGGGAACACTGAAGCTTTCTTT. Encoded protein: CASRFRTASGNTEAFF.

In this sample, this clone turned up once. V gene TRBV30 combines with J gene TRBJ1-5; TRBD1 aligns across 8 bases. CDR1 is GTSNPN, CDR2 SVGIG, per germline (reference sequence). The CDR3 has 14 amino acids. V dropped 3 bases and J dropped 5; count of bases not matched to a gene: 6. The CDR3 DNA sequence: TGTGCCTGGAGAGGACAGGGCCGTGATCAGCCCCAGCATTTT. Translating gives CAWRGQGRDQPQHF.

J is TRBJ2-1 and V is TRBV10-2, with 14 bases lining up with TRBD2. This CDR3 has 14 residues. After removal of 8 bases from V and 8 bases from J, the junction contained 5 bases not matched to a gene. Germline assignment: CDR1 WSHSY and CDR2 SAAADI. CDR3 region: CASQTSGGAYEQFF. CDR3 nucleotide sequence: TGCGCCAGCCAGACTAGCGGGGGGGCCTATGAGCAGTTCTTC.

As to this clone: The junction shows a germline mismatch at one end, possibly a read error. CDR3 DNA: TGTGCCGGCAGTCTACAGGGGGAGGGGAGCACTGAAGCTTTCTTT. Translation gives CAGSLQGEGSTEAFF. The chain uses TRBV2 and TRBJ1-1; 8 bases match TRBD1. CDR1 and CDR2 (germline): SNHLY, FYNNEI. The CDR3 spans 15 residues.

V is TRBV7-6 and J is TRBJ2-1; TRBD2 matches 10 bases. The CDR3 is made up of 16 amino acids. From germline, CDR1 is SGHVS and CDR2 FNYEAQ. V gave up 3 bases and J gave up 2 bases; unmatched junction bases: 4. This CDR3 is CASSLPTSGPYNEQFF. Written as DNA, the CDR3 is TGTGCCAGCAGCTTGCCGACTAGCGGGCCCTACAATGAGCAGTTCTTC.

This rearrangement joins TRBV6-4 to TRBJ1-3; TRBD1 agrees at 8 bases. The CDR3 covers 17 residues. Germline V gene sequence: CDR1 MRHNA, CDR2 SNTAGT. J was trimmed by 2 bases and V by 10 bases; bases with no gene match: 16. CDR3 region: CATPRTGKTEPGNTIYF. The CDR3 DNA reads TGTGCCACCCCGAGGACAGGGAAAACCGAGCCTGGAAACACCATATATTTT.

This chain connects TRBV15 to TRBJ1-1, with a possible D match to TRBD1 (5 bases). There are 15 residues in the CDR3. The germline V gene has CDR1 LNHNV and CDR2 YYDKDF (reference sequence). The ends were cut back, 4 bases at V and 0 bases at J, with 12 bases in the middle. CDR3 sequence reads: CATSKRVGVNTEAFF. The CDR3 DNA is TGTGCCACCAGCAAAAGAGTAGGGGTGAACACTGAAGCTTTCTTT.

This clone was counted a single time. The chain couples TRBV5-1 to TRBJ2-3; a weak D match, TRBD2 (6 bases). Trimming took 5 bases from V and 0 from J, leaving 16 bases between them. The CDR3 is made up of 16 amino acids. Germline CDR1 and CDR2: SGHRS and YFSETQ. This chain's CDR3 is CASRYGGWTSTDTQYF. For the CDR3, the DNA is TGCGCCAGCAGATACGGGGGATGGACTAGCACAGATACGCAGTATTTT.

The rearrangement links TRBV28 to TRBJ2-1, with D unclear. V lost 7 bases and J lost 2, with 12 bases in between. The CDR3 runs to 14 residues. Germline V gives CDR1 MDHEN, CDR2 SYDVKM. CDR3 sequence (DNA): TGTGCCAGCACCCGGCCGGGTCCCTACAATGAGCAGTTCTTC. It translates to CASTRPGPYNEQFF.

This clone has a handful of counts. The chain links TRBV5-1 to TRBJ1-5; D remains ambiguous. V lost 2 bases, J lost 6 bases, and 24 bases lay in between. Looked up from germline, CDR1 is SGHRS and CDR2 is YFSETQ. The CDR3 is made up of 18 amino acids. CDR3 DNA: TGCGCCAGCAGCTTCGGCTTGGTAGGCAGGCCGGTTGGTCAGCCCCAGCATTTT. Its protein product is CASSFGLVGRPVGQPQHF.

V is TRBV5-6 and J is TRBJ2-7, with TRBD2 as a possible D gene (5 bases). Germline V gives CDR1 SGHDT, CDR2 YYEEEE. The CDR3 runs 13 residues. V was trimmed by 5 bases and J by 4 bases, leaving 13 bases between them. CDR3 region: CASRYAEGYEQYF. CDR3 coding DNA: TGTGCCAGCAGATACGCCGAGGGTTACGAGCAGTACTTC.

The V gene is TRBV19, the J gene TRBJ2-7; 11 bases agree with TRBD2. CDR3 length: 15 residues. The junction had 7 bases not matched to a gene; V was cut back by 6 bases and J by 3 bases. CDR1 and CDR2 (germline): LNHDA, SQIVND (reference sequence). CDR3 sequence reads: CASRKTSGGFYEQYF. CDR3 DNA: TGTGCCAGTAGGAAAACTAGCGGGGGATTCTACGAGCAGTACTTC.

V and J are TRBV6-5 and TRBJ2-7; TRBD1 aligns across 9 bases. Trimming at V came to 0 bases and at J to 5 bases, leaving 8 bases not matched to a gene. This CDR3 region has 16 residues. CDR1 and CDR2 from the germline V gene are MNHEY and SVGAGI. CDR3 bases: TGTGCCAGCAGTTACTCTGGGACAGGGTATAACCACGAGCAGTACTTC. It yields the protein CASSYSGTGYNHEQYF.

This clone was observed a handful of times. Distinct nucleotide sequences in the sample also encode this CDR3. The chain uses TRBV6-4 and TRBJ1-1; D not certain. The CDR3 has 13 residues. Germline CDR1 MRHNA, CDR2 SNTAGT. V was cut by 6 bases and J by 0 bases, with 8 bases left in between. CDR3 sequence: CASSATLNTEAFF. CDR3 DNA: TGTGCCAGCAGCGCGACACTGAACACTGAAGCTTTCTTT.

The count of this clone is one. This chain joins TRBV27 and TRBJ2-3, with a tentative D call TRBD2 (5 bases). The CDR3 spans 15 residues. Trimming removed 5 bases from V and 4 bases from J, with 16 bases in between. Germline CDR1 reads MNHEY; CDR2 reads SMNVEV (reference sequence). The chain's CDR3 is CASSPRGFAADTQYF. The CDR3 nucleotides are TGTGCCAGCAGTCCTCGGGGATTTGCCGCAGATACGCAGTATTTT.

The chain joins TRBV5-1 to TRBJ2-2, with 8 positions matching TRBD1. CDR1 and CDR2 from the germline V gene are SGHRS and YFSETQ. CDR3 length equals 14 residues. V was clipped by 4 bases and J by 3 bases; unmatched bases: 2. The CDR3 DNA follows: TGCGCCAGCAGCCTGACAGGGGACACCGGGGAGCTGTTTTTT. This sequence encodes CASSLTGDTGELFF.

The chain has TRBV5-4 and TRBJ1-5; tentative D call: TRBD1 (5 bases). V lost 6 bases, J lost 10 bases, and 14 bases lay in between. Per germline, CDR1 SGHNT and CDR2 YYREEE (reference sequence). There are 12 residues in the CDR3. The CDR3 nucleotides are TGTGCCAGCAACCTCCGTGACAGCCCCCAGCATTTT. It encodes CASNLRDSPQHF.

This sequence joins TRBV6-1 and TRBJ2-5, with 7 bases aligning to TRBD2. V shed 7 bases and J 1 base; nucleotides not matched to a gene: 6. This CDR3 has 14 residues. The V gene's germline CDR1 is MNHNS and CDR2 SASEGT. CDR3 bases: TGTGCCAGCAACTTACTAGCGTCCCAAGAGACCCAGTACTTC. Its translation: CASNLLASQETQYF.

The rearrangement joins TRBV28 to TRBJ2-7; 12 bases fit TRBD1. CDR1 MDHEN and CDR2 SYDVKM come from the germline V gene. The CDR3 length is 15 residues. Trimming took 5 bases from V and 8 from J; bases not matched to a gene: 10. CDR3 sequence reads: CASSGFGTGGPQQYF. The DNA for the CDR3 is TGTGCCAGCAGTGGATTCGGGACAGGGGGCCCCCAGCAGTACTTC.

This chain joins TRBV6-5 and TRBJ1-6; 9 bases are shared with TRBD1. V trimming: 5 bases; J trimming: 9 bases; junction bases outside the gene matches: 8. The V gene's germline CDR1 is MNHEY and CDR2 SVGAGI. The length of the CDR3 is 15 residues. The CDR3 region is CASSTPGQGPSPLHF. The CDR3 region has the DNA TGTGCCAGCAGTACTCCGGGACAGGGTCCTTCACCCCTCCACTTT.

In nucleotides, the CDR3 is TGTGCCAGCAGCCCCGGTGGGGGCGCCTGGGGCGAGCAGTACTTC. Amino acid sequence: CASSPGGGAWGEQYF. The chain is built from TRBV5-6 and TRBJ2-7, with D tentatively TRBD1 (6 bases). Germline loops: CDR1 SGHDT, CDR2 YYEEEE. This CDR3 has 15 amino acids. V shed 4 bases and J shed 6 bases, with 20 bases lying between them. The variable domain in full, completed from reference TRBV5-6 and TRBJ2-7, reads DAGVTQSPTHLIKTRGQQVTLRCSPKSGHDTVSWYQQALGQGPQFIFQYYEEEERQRGNFPDRFSGHQFPNYSSELNVNALLLGDSALYLCASSPGGGAWGEQYFGPGTRLTVT.

The J gene is TRBJ2-1, the V gene TRBV6-1, with TRBD2 matching 11 bases. The CDR3 runs 15 residues. The V segment lost 6 bases and the J segment 2 bases; nucleotides outside the gene matches: 3. CDR1 is MNHNS, CDR2 SASEGT, per germline. CDR3 DNA: TGTGCCAGCAGAGTGACTAGCGGGACCTACAATGAGCAGTTCTTC. This gives the protein CASRVTSGTYNEQFF.

This clone turned up a few times. The rearrangement joins TRBV10-1 to TRBJ2-7; 8 nucleotides agree with TRBD2. CDR1 is WNHNN, CDR2 SYGVQD, per germline (reference sequence). The V and J ends lost 0 bases and 3 bases, in that order; junction bases with no gene match: 7. CDR3 length: 16 residues. CDR3 region: CASSESIAGSHYEQYF. DNA for the CDR3: TGCGCCAGCAGTGAGTCAATAGCGGGATCTCACTACGAGCAGTACTTC.

This chain uses TRBV16 with TRBJ1-6, with 8 positions matching TRBD1. The CDR3 spans 16 residues. The germline CDR1 and CDR2 sequences are KGHSY and FQNENV. Trimming removed 1 base from V and 8 bases from J; junction bases left unmatched: 7. CDR3 loop: CASSQFSGRGHSPLHF. The CDR3 nucleotides are TGTGCCAGCAGCCAATTCAGCGGCAGGGGGCATTCACCCCTCCACTTT.